One sample yielded the 17 T cell receptor beta chains listed below, sequenced in a study of blood T cell repertoires in COVID-19. Here immunoSEQ multiplex PCR was the method, and the copy in TCRdb shows in-frame clones only, minus some. The sample includes 31,000 or so clones, 80% to 90% of them seen just once. Sequencing used peripheral blood. The receptors shown here come from a man aged 80 or over with acute or convalescent COVID-19.

The V call is TRBV6-6, the J call TRBJ1-4; TRBD1 matches at 9 bases. This CDR3 spans 14 amino acids. Germline-derived CDR1 and CDR2 are MNHNY and SVGAGI (reference sequence). The V gene end was trimmed by 5 bases and the J gene end by 8 bases; junction bases not matched to a gene: 6. The CDR3 DNA follows: TGTGCCAGCAGTAGGACAGGGGCAGAGGAAAAACTGTTTTTT. It translates to CASSRTGAEEKLFF.

As DNA, the CDR3 is TGCAGCGTGGGCCCCCAAGCGGGGGGCCAAGAGACCCAGTACTTC. Translated, it gives CSVGPQAGGQETQYF. The chain links TRBV29-1 to TRBJ2-5, with TRBD2 identical over 9 bases. The CDR3 length is 15 residues. The V gene end was trimmed by 6 bases and the J gene end by 1 base; junction bases not matched to a gene: 9. Germline lookup yields CDR1 SQVTM and CDR2 ANQGSEA.

This clone was recorded once. This chain connects TRBV4-1 to TRBJ1-2; D is unclear. The CDR3 loop spans 16 amino acids. Germline loops: CDR1 MGHRA, CDR2 YSYEKL. The V and J ends lost 0 bases and 4 bases respectively, with 15 bases between them. The CDR3 nucleotides read TGCGCCAGCAGCCAAGATCTTTACGGCGGGGTCTATGGCTACACCTTC. Translated, it gives CASSQDLYGGVYGYTF.

The rearrangement uses TRBV5-5 and TRBJ1-2; D is uncertain. Trimming took off 4 bases at V and 0 bases at J, with 22 bases between the two ends. Per germline, CDR1 SGHKS and CDR2 YYEKEE (reference sequence). The CDR3 sequence is 18 residues long. The CDR3 here is CASSLLPREGPTNYGYTF. The CDR3 coding sequence is TGTGCCAGCAGCCTACTCCCCCGAGAGGGCCCAACTAACTATGGCTACACCTTC.

In this sample, this clone turned up a few times. This chain connects TRBV11-2 to TRBJ2-2, with D perhaps matching TRBD2 (6 bases). Germline CDR1 is SGHAT and CDR2 is FQNNGV. The CDR3 runs to 13 residues. Trimming cost V 5 bases and J 8 bases, with 12 bases left between them. CDR3 DNA: TGTGCCAGCAGCCCTGGGAGGACGGGGGAGCTGTTTTTT. This gives the protein CASSPGRTGELFF.

V is TRBV5-4 and J is TRBJ1-6; D ambiguous. V gave up 1 base and J gave up 8 bases, with 16 bases separating them. Germline V gene lookup returns CDR1 SGHNT and CDR2 YYREEE (reference sequence). The CDR3 loop spans 16 amino acids. The DNA of the CDR3 is TGTGCCAGCAGCTTGATTCGTGGGCTTGTGGATTCACCCCTCCACTTT. It yields the protein CASSLIRGLVDSPLHF.

The chain recombines TRBV28 with TRBJ1-2, with D maybe TRBD1 (6 bases). The CDR3 runs to 15 residues. V lost 8 bases and J lost 6, with 22 bases in between. Germline V lookup: CDR1 MDHEN, CDR2 SYDVKM. In DNA, the CDR3 is TGTGCCAGCTCCCGGGCAGGGGTAAGACCGGATGGCTACACCTTC. The encoded protein is CASSRAGVRPDGYTF.

The chain is built from TRBV3-1 (or the pseudogene TRBV3-2) and TRBJ1-6, with 9 nucleotides matching TRBD1. V shed 8 bases, J shed 9 bases, and the junction held 8 bases outside the gene matches. The CDR3 has 14 amino acids. Germline CDR1 LGHDT, CDR2 YNNKEL (reference sequence). CDR3 region: CASGPGQGGSPLHF. The CDR3 DNA follows: TGTGCCAGCGGCCCGGGACAGGGAGGTTCACCCCTCCACTTT.

The V call is TRBV19, the J call TRBJ2-5; D is uncertain. The CDR3 spans 13 residues. CDR1 is LNHDA and CDR2 is SQIVND in the germline V gene (reference sequence). Trimming cost V 3 bases and J 1 base, with 6 bases left between them. The CDR3 nucleotides are TGTGCCAGTAGTATTAACGGCCAAGAGACCCAGTACTTC. It translates to CASSINGQETQYF. The full variable domain, its missing parts supplied by reference TRBV19 and TRBJ2-5, is DGGITQSPKYLFRKEGQNVTLSCEQNLNHDAMYWYRQDPGQGLRLIYYSQIVNDFQKGDIAEGYSVSREKKESFPLTVTSAQKNPTAFYLCASSINGQETQYFGPGTRLLVL.

Only one count was recorded for this clone. V is TRBV3-1 (or the pseudogene TRBV3-2) and J is TRBJ2-5; 12 bases agree with TRBD2. The CDR3 has 15 amino acids. V was clipped by 0 bases and J by 13 bases; unmatched bases: 9. The germline V gene encodes CDR1 LGHDT and CDR2 YNNKEL (reference sequence). CDR3 DNA: TGTGCCAGCAGCCAAGATACTAGCGGGGGGCAGATATTGTACTTC. Amino acid sequence: CASSQDTSGGQILYF.

The chain has TRBV5-1 and TRBJ1-2, with a possible D match to TRBD1 (6 bases). Trimming removed 1 base at V and 4 bases at J, with 23 bases between. The CDR3 runs to 18 residues. Germline V gives CDR1 SGHRS, CDR2 YFSETQ. The CDR3 region is CASSLPPTGRGASYGYTF. The CDR3 bases are TGCGCCAGCAGCTTGCCGCCTACAGGGCGAGGAGCCTCCTATGGCTACACCTTC.

In nucleotides, the CDR3 is TGTGCCACCAGTGAAGCCTCAGGGTCCCTCTACGAGCAGTACTTC. Translating it yields CATSEASGSLYEQYF. The gene calls are TRBV24-1 and TRBJ2-7; D might be TRBD1 (5 bases). The CDR3 runs 15 residues. The germline V gene encodes CDR1 KGHDR and CDR2 SFDVKD. Trimming cost V 4 bases and J 3 bases, with 15 bases left between them.

The V call is TRBV5-3, the J call TRBJ1-6; 9 bases line up with TRBD1. TRBV5-3 is labeled an ORF, and its function is uncertain. V lost 5 bases to trimming and J lost 3 bases; unmatched junction nucleotides: 12. This CDR3 has 18 amino acids. The CDR3 region is CARREEAGQGIYNSPLHF. In DNA, the CDR3 is TGTGCCAGAAGAGAGGAAGCGGGACAGGGAATCTATAATTCACCCCTCCACTTT.

This sequence joins TRBV12-3 or TRBV12-4 and TRBJ2-7, with a weak D call TRBD1 (6 bases). Deletions cut 3 bases from V and 6 bases from J, with 9 bases between. The CDR3 runs to 12 residues. CDR3 residues: CASSLYRVEQYF. The CDR3 DNA reads as TGTGCCAGCAGTTTGTACAGGGTCGAGCAGTACTTC.

The CDR3 nucleotides read TGTGCCAGCAGCCTCGACAGGGAATTGGGCTACACCTTC. This translates into CASSLDRELGYTF. This chain links TRBV11-2 with TRBJ1-2, with TRBD1 identical over 7 bases. Germline V CDR1 and CDR2: SGHAT, FQNNGV. With V trimmed by 5 bases and J by 8 bases, 8 bases remained unmatched. The CDR3 is 13 amino acids.

The chain joins TRBV12-3 or TRBV12-4 to TRBJ2-3; D unclear. V was trimmed by 6 bases and J by 5 bases, leaving 6 bases between them. The CDR3 loop spans 11 amino acids. In DNA, the CDR3 is TGTGCCAGCAGCCGAGGAGATACGCAGTATTTT. Translating gives CASSRGDTQYF.

The J gene is TRBJ2-6, the V gene TRBV19; D might be TRBD2 (6 bases). This CDR3 has 19 amino acids. The ends were cut back, 3 bases at V and 3 bases at J, with 21 bases in the middle. Germline V lookup: CDR1 LNHDA, CDR2 SQIVND (reference sequence). The CDR3 loop is CASSMDTPGDTLGANVLTF. CDR3 bases: TGTGCCAGTAGTATGGACACCCCGGGAGATACTCTTGGGGCCAACGTCCTGACTTTC.